Below, one T cell receptor (beta chain) is given with its context. Trimming at V came to 0 bases and at J to 4 bases, leaving 6 bases not matched to a gene. The CDR3 has 16 residues. The germline gives CDR1 SGHNT, CDR2 YYREEE (reference sequence). Sequenced by immunoSEQ multiplex PCR; TCRdb stores in-frame clones only, minus some. The table has about 57,000 clones, approximately 90% seen once. The sample comes from a study of control samples from healthy donors and cancer patients. The TCR sequence derives from a man aged 30-40 years with colorectal cancer. The chain joins TRBV5-4 to TRBJ2-1; 8 nucleotides line up with TRBD2. Sequencing used PBMCs. The CDR3 DNA follows: TGTGCCAGCAGCTTGGCTGTCCAGCGGGGGTACAATGAGCAGTTCTTC. Translating it yields CASSLAVQRGYNEQFF.